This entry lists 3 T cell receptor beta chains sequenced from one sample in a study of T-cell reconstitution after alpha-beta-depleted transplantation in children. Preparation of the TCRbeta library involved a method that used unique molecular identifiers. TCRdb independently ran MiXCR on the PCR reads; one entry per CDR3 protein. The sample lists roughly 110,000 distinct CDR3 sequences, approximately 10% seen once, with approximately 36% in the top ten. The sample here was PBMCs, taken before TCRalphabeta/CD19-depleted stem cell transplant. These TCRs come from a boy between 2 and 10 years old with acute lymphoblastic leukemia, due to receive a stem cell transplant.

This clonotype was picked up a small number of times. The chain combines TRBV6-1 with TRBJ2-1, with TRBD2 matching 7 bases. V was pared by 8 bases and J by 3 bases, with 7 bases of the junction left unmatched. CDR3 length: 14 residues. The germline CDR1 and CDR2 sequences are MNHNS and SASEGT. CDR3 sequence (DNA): TGTGCCAGCCGGGGGAGGGAAAACTACAATGAGCAGTTCTTC. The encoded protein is CASRGRENYNEQFF.

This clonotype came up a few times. In DNA form, the CDR3 reads TGTGCCAGCAGTGAGCAGGCAAACTCCCGACCCCTCCACTTT. Protein product: CASSEQANSRPLHF. The chain combines TRBV6-1 with TRBJ1-6; no clear D. The V gene lost 3 bases and the J gene lost 12 bases, with 15 bases spanning the gap. This CDR3 has 14 amino acids. The germline V gene encodes CDR1 MNHNS and CDR2 SASEGT.

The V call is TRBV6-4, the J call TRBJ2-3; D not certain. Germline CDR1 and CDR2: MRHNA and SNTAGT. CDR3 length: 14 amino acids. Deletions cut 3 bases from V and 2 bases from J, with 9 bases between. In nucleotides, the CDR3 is TGTGCCAGCAGTGAAGCCGGATACACAGATACGCAGTATTTT. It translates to CASSEAGYTDTQYF.